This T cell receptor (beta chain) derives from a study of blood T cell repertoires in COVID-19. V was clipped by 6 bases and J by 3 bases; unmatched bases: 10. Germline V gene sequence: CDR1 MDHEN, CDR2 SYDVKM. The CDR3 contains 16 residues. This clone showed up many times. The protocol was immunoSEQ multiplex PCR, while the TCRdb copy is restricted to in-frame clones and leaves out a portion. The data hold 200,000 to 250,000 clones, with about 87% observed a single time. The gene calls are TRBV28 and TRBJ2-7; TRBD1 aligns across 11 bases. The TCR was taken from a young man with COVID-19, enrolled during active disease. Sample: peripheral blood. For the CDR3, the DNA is TGTGCCAGCAGACGCCCTCGGACAGGGGGCAACTACGAGCAGTACTTC. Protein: CASRRPRTGGNYEQYF.